Below, 13 T cell receptor beta chains from the same sample are listed, as sequenced in a study of shared clonotypes between healthy human individuals. Libraries were prepared by immunoSEQ multiplex PCR; TCRdb keeps only in-frame clonotypes and omits some of them. Here the sample spans roughly 2.4 million clones, almost 96% being singletons. What was sequenced was naive CD4+ T cells sorted from blood. Subset here: CD45RA+ positively selected. The receptors come from a man aged 18 to 30 in good health.

The CDR3 DNA reads as TGTGCCTGGAGTGCCCAATTGGCCCCCGCGTTCGGTGGCTACACCTTC. Translation gives CAWSAQLAPAFGGYTF. V and J are TRBV30 and TRBJ1-2, with D unclear. This CDR3 region has 16 residues. The germline V and J ends were trimmed by 1 base and 7 bases, with 22 bases remaining between them. Germline V lookup: CDR1 GTSNPN, CDR2 SVGIG (reference sequence).

This clone was seen more than once but under ten times. This same CDR3 is encoded by further DNA sequences in the sample. This chain joins TRBV9 and TRBJ1-5; D is unclear. Germline V gene lookup returns CDR1 SGDLS and CDR2 YYNGEE. The germline V and J ends were trimmed by 0 bases and 3 bases, with 4 bases remaining between them. There are 13 residues in the CDR3. CDR3: CASSVDPNQPQHF. The CDR3 coding sequence is TGTGCCAGCAGCGTAGATCCCAATCAGCCCCAGCATTTT.

The CDR3 sequence: CASSPTGKNNEQFF. The DNA for the CDR3 is TGTGCCAGCAGTCCGACAGGGAAGAACAATGAGCAGTTCTTC. This chain uses TRBV6-5 with TRBJ2-1, with TRBD1 identical over 7 bases. J was trimmed by 5 bases and V by 5 bases; bases with no gene match: 6. The CDR3 length is 14 residues. Germline CDR1 and CDR2: MNHEY and SVGAGI.

The chain carries TRBV7-3 and TRBJ2-1, with 7 bases identical to TRBD2. Germline CDR1 is SGHTA and CDR2 is FQGTGA. The CDR3 has 15 amino acids. V dropped 4 bases and J dropped 0; count of bases not matched to a gene: 3. CDR3 in amino acids: CASSSSGGSYNEQFF. The CDR3 bases are TGTGCCAGCAGCTCCTCGGGGGGCTCCTACAATGAGCAGTTCTTC.

This chain uses TRBV7-3 with TRBJ1-1; D may be TRBD1 (6 bases). The V and J ends lost 3 bases and 5 bases respectively, with 16 bases between them. Germline lookup yields CDR1 SGHTA and CDR2 FQGTGA. The CDR3 spans 15 residues. The CDR3 region has the DNA TGTGCCAGCAGCTTGGAACCAGGGAGGGGGACTGAAGCTTTCTTT. This codes for CASSLEPGRGTEAFF.

The chain recombines TRBV6-6 with TRBJ2-7, with D maybe TRBD1 (5 bases). V lost 6 bases to trimming and J lost 6 bases, with 18 bases between them. The CDR3 extends over 14 amino acids. CDR1 is MNHNY and CDR2 is SVGAGI in the germline V gene (reference sequence). The CDR3 nucleotides are TGTGCCAGCAGCCCCGACAGCCTCCAAGCCGAGCAGTACTTC. Its translation is CASSPDSLQAEQYF.

This sequence joins TRBV5-6 and TRBJ2-5; the D is unclear. Looked up from germline, CDR1 is SGHDT and CDR2 is YYEEEE. V gave up 1 base and J gave up 1 base, with 11 bases separating them. CDR3 length equals 15 residues. The CDR3 region is CASSLLPGRQETQYF. CDR3 nucleotide sequence: TGTGCCAGCAGCTTGTTGCCAGGCCGCCAAGAGACCCAGTACTTC. The variable domain in full, completed from reference TRBV5-6 and TRBJ2-5, reads DAGVTQSPTHLIKTRGQQVTLRCSPKSGHDTVSWYQQALGQGPQFIFQYYEEEERQRGNFPDRFSGHQFPNYSSELNVNALLLGDSALYLCASSLLPGRQETQYFGPGTRLLVL.

V is TRBV29-1 and J is TRBJ1-5, with D possibly matching TRBD1 (5 bases). This CDR3 is 13 amino acids long. Germline V gene data show CDR1 as SQVTM and CDR2 as ANQGSEA. V shed 3 bases and J shed 3 bases, with 9 bases lying between them. For the CDR3, the DNA is TGCAGCGTTGAGTCGGGGGTCAATCAGCCCCAGCATTTT. As protein: CSVESGVNQPQHF.

This rearrangement joins TRBV12-5 to TRBJ2-1; possibly TRBD2 for D (6 bases). Germline lookup yields CDR1 LGHNT and CDR2 FRNRAP. The V end was cut by 6 bases, the J end by 7 bases, with 22 bases between. The CDR3 is made up of 16 amino acids. CDR3 DNA: TGTGCTAGTGGCCTTCCGGGACTCAACTATGCAAATGAGCAGTTCTTC. Amino acids: CASGLPGLNYANEQFF.

The CDR3 loop reads CASTVEATQETQYF. In nucleotides, the CDR3 is TGTGCCAGCACCGTCGAGGCTACTCAAGAGACCCAGTACTTC. This sequence joins TRBV2 and TRBJ2-5; D is ambiguous. The CDR3 loop spans 14 amino acids. Between the trimmed V and J ends, which lost 7 bases and 2 bases, there was a span of 14 bases. Looked up from germline, CDR1 is SNHLY and CDR2 is FYNNEI.

Turning to this clone: This specimen includes other DNA sequences encoding the same CDR3. The gene calls are TRBV19 and TRBJ2-7, with unresolved D. CDR1 LNHDA and CDR2 SQIVND come from the germline V gene (reference sequence). The CDR3 contains 13 residues. Trimming cost V 3 bases and J 2 bases, with 8 bases left between them. As DNA, the CDR3 is TGTGCCAGTAGTATTTCACCGACCTACGAGCAGTACTTC. Translating gives CASSISPTYEQYF.

This rearrangement joins TRBV19 to TRBJ1-2, with 8 bases fitting TRBD1. Trimming cost V 5 bases and J 8 bases; bases outside gene matches: 4. The germline CDR1 and CDR2 sequences are LNHDA and SQIVND (reference sequence). This CDR3 spans 12 amino acids. CDR3 coding DNA: TGTGCCAGTAGTGTCCGGGACAGGGGCTACACCTTC. Residues: CASSVRDRGYTF.

CDR3 sequence: CASRKGLERSNEQFF. The CDR3 DNA reads as TGTGCCAGTAGAAAGGGGCTAGAAAGGAGCAATGAGCAGTTCTTC. This chain connects TRBV19 to TRBJ2-1; TRBD1 might be the D (5 bases). This CDR3 has 15 amino acids. Germline CDR1 and CDR2: LNHDA and SQIVND (reference sequence). The V end was cut by 6 bases, the J end by 6 bases, with 18 bases between. The variable domain in full, with the rest retrieved from reference TRBV19 and TRBJ2-1, is DGGITQSPKYLFRKEGQNVTLSCEQNLNHDAMYWYRQDPGQGLRLIYYSQIVNDFQKGDIAEGYSVSREKKESFPLTVTSAQKNPTAFYLCASRKGLERSNEQFFGPGTRLTVL.